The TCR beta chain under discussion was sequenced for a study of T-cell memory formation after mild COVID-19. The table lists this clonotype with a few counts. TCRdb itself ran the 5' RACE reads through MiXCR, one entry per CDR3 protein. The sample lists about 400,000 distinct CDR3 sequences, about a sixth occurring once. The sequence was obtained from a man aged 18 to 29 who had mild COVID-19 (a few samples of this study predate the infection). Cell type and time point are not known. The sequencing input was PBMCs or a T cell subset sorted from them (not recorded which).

The CDR3 DNA is TGCAGTGCTTTCTTCGGGAGGGTATATGGCTACACCTTC. It encodes CSAFFGRVYGYTF. The rearrangement uses TRBV20-1 and TRBJ1-2; D unclear. Germline CDR1 DFQATT, CDR2 SNEGSKA (reference sequence). V gave up 5 bases and J gave up 5 bases, with 15 bases separating them. The CDR3 spans 13 residues.